This T cell receptor (beta chain) derives from a study of graft-versus-host responses after intestinal transplantation (dated by TCRdb to the early 2020s). The study in broad terms: Recipients received multivisceral, liver-intestinal, or isolated intestinal transplants. Every recipient was given anti-thymocyte globulin induction, then maintenance tacrolimus and steroids for 3 to 4 years. Bulk TCR-beta CDR3 sequencing was used to track graft-versus-host and host-versus-graft alloreactive T cell clones in the graft, circulation and bone marrow after intestinal transplantation. To identify alloreactive clones, pre-transplant mixed lymphocyte reaction products were sequenced and compared with unstimulated pre-transplant donor and recipient T cells. The cohort enrolled approximately 24 intestinal transplant recipients including one retransplant, and a few patients lacking pretransplant specimens were excluded. Donor T cell macrochimerism was defined as a peak of at least 4% donor T cells among recipient peripheral blood mononuclear cells. Instead of going to the commercial service, samples from a few later patients were sequenced in-house on an Illumina MiSeq and processed with MiXCR. On the study overall, not on this receptor specifically: Early after transplant, peak levels of circulating GvH clones were associated with declines in HvG clones. The conclusions were limited by the relatively low number and heterogeneity of the intestinal transplant patients. Patients with donor T cell macrochimerism had high GvH to HvG T cell clonal ratios in their allografts. GvH clones were found in recipient bone marrow, and some of the GvH clones appeared earlier in ileal mucosa or blood, which is consistent with an intestinal mucosal origin.

As regards this clone: This receptor's antigen is unknown. Within one base of it there is no much larger clone, and no base qualities were kept.

The library was produced with the immunoSEQ multiplex PCR assay. In most patients, genomic DNA was isolated using the Qiagen DNeasy Blood and Tissue Kit and sent frozen to Adaptive Biotechnologies for TCR sequencing. For most patients, high-throughput TCR-beta CDR3 sequencing of genomic DNA was performed by Adaptive Biotechnologies. The authors processed their data as follows. Adaptive's ImmunoSEQ software supplied the TCR sequencing data for around 19 patients, while MiXCR and VDJtools were used to process a few other patients. To correct CD4 versus CD8 sorting errors, sequences present in both subsets at a frequency ratio below 5:1 were removed. CDR3 nucleotide sequences shared by donor and recipient were removed because the origin of these sequences could not be assigned. To be classed as alloreactive, a clone needed at least 2-fold expansion over unstimulated cells and a minimum CFSE-low frequency of 0.002% (template counts) or 0.001% (read counts). Clones were considered mappable if detected in sequenced pre-transplant spleen, lymph node, or MLR CFSE-low populations of the donor or recipient. The cumulative frequency of alloreactive clones was calculated as a percentage of all sequences, weighted by copy number. The table was pulled from immuneACCESS by TCRdb, which kept in-frame rearrangements only. Such tables lose some clones; where checked, under half of the loss comes from unresolved V genes, and the rest has no known cause. Clonal size and the V and J genes are those of that table, whereas D and trimming came from the DNA. Here the sample has about 130,000 clones; about 93% occur a single time. The top ten clones comprise around 0.19% of the sample.

According to the study, the label for this sample's time point signals: cells obtained before transplantation from donor or recipient. CD3+CD4+ and CD3+CD8+ populations were FACS-sorted from unstimulated pre-transplant donor and recipient cells taken from spleen or lymph nodes. The CDR3 covers 18 residues, taking in both the cysteine and the phenylalanine. Of the read, only the CDR3 DNA is kept; its 54 bases are in frame from base 1. Here V drops 3 bases and J drops 2 bases, and the junction holds 12 bases not matched to any gene. CDR1 SGHRS and CDR2 YFSETQ are derived from the germline V gene. The sample was unstimulated CD4+ T cells sorted from spleen or lymph node cells, taken before intestinal transplant. The chain links TRBV5-1 with TRBJ2-7, and 12 bases in between align with TRBD2. The receptor was isolated from a human donor who received an intestinal transplant. At the DNA level, the sequence is TGCGCCAGCAGCTCCCTAGCGGGAGGGCCCGTTCGCCCCTACGAGCAGTACTTC. Translated, this gives CASSSLAGGPVRPYEQYF.